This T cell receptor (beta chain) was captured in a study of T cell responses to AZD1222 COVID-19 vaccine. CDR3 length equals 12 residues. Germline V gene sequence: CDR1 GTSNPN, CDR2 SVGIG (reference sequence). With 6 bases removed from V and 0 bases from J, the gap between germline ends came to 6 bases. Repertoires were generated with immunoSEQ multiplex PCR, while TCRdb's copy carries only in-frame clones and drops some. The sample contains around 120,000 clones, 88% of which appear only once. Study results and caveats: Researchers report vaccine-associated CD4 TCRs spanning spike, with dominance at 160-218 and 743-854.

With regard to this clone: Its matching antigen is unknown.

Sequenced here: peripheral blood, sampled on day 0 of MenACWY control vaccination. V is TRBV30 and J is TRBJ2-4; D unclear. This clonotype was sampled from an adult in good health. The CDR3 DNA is TGTGCCTGCGAGCCAGCCAAAAACATTCAGTACTTC. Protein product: CACEPAKNIQYF.